These 7 T cell receptor beta chains came from one sample sequenced in a study of T-cell reconstitution after alpha-beta-depleted transplantation in children. Unique molecular identifiers were built into the TCRbeta library. TCRdb reanalysed the PCR reads using MiXCR and keeps one entry per CDR3 protein. Among 500,000 to 650,000 distinct CDR3 sequences, 10% to 15% were seen once, and the ten largest hold 2.2%. The sample in question was PBMCs, mostly from graft donor cells, obtained 360 days after TCRalphabeta/CD19-depleted stem cell transplant. These receptors came from a male patient between 10 and 17 years old who had a stem cell transplant for acute myeloid leukemia, so the T cells may come from the graft donor.

This clonotype has just a few counts. The J gene is TRBJ2-3, the V gene TRBV7-6; TRBD1 might be the D (5 bases). The CDR3 runs to 12 residues. The V gene's germline CDR1 is SGHVS and CDR2 FNYEAQ. V lost 5 bases and J 4 bases, leaving 7 bases between the germline ends. This CDR3 reads CASSARADTQYF. CDR3 in DNA: TGTGCCAGCAGCGCCAGGGCAGATACGCAGTATTTT.

This clonotype turned up a few times. The rearrangement joins TRBV7-9 to TRBJ2-3; 7 bases fit TRBD2. There are 14 residues in the CDR3. In germline, CDR1 is SEHNR, CDR2 FQNEAQ (reference sequence). J gave up 7 bases and V 5 bases, and 9 bases lay outside the gene matches. The CDR3 spells CASSPQRLAYTQYF. The CDR3 DNA reads TGTGCCAGCAGCCCCCAGCGACTAGCTTATACGCAGTATTTT. Based on the CDR3 plus reference TRBV7-9 and TRBJ2-3, the full variable domain is DTGVSQNPRHKITKRGQNVTFRCDPISEHNRLYWYRQTLGQGPEFLTYFQNEAQLEKSRLLSDRFSAERPKGSFSTLEIQRTEQGDSAMYLCASSPQRLAYTQYFGPGTRLTVL.

Ten or more counts support this clonotype. This chain links TRBV7-9 with TRBJ2-7; D might be TRBD2 (7 bases). Trimming removed 3 bases from V and 1 base from J, with 13 bases in between. Looked up from germline, CDR1 is SEHNR and CDR2 is FQNEAQ (reference sequence). The CDR3 consists of 15 residues. CDR3 loop: CASSFGGLGSYEQYF. The CDR3 DNA sequence: TGTGCCAGCAGCTTCGGGGGGCTCGGGTCCTACGAGCAGTACTTC. Full variable domain (rest looked up from reference TRBV7-9 and TRBJ2-7): DTGVSQNPRHKITKRGQNVTFRCDPISEHNRLYWYRQTLGQGPEFLTYFQNEAQLEKSRLLSDRFSAERPKGSFSTLEIQRTEQGDSAMYLCASSFGGLGSYEQYFGPGTRLTVT.

The V gene is TRBV25-1, the J gene TRBJ2-7; 7 bases align to TRBD1. Germline values: CDR1 MGHDK, CDR2 SYGVNS. The CDR3 runs to 14 residues. Trimming at V came to 2 bases and at J to 2 bases, leaving 3 bases not matched to a gene. CDR3: CASSEDRVPYEQYF. The CDR3 bases are TGTGCCAGCAGTGAAGACAGGGTGCCCTACGAGCAGTACTTC.

This clonotype was observed a few times. The rearrangement joins TRBV7-2 to TRBJ1-4; D is unclear. V lost 6 bases and J lost 6, with 11 bases in between. This CDR3 region has 13 residues. The germline V gene encodes CDR1 SGHTA and CDR2 FQGNSA. In nucleotides, the CDR3 is TGTGCCAGCAGTTTCGGCAAGCATGAAAAACTGTTTTTT. Translation gives CASSFGKHEKLFF.

The chain uses TRBV7-1 and TRBJ2-2; 14 bases are shared with TRBD2. TRBV7-1 qualifies as an ORF whose function is uncertain. The CDR3 is 19 amino acids. V lost 3 bases, J lost 5 bases, and 11 bases stayed unmatched. Written as DNA, the CDR3 is TGTGCCAGCAGCTCCCCCCGTGGGGGACTAGCGGGAGATACCGGGGAGCTGTTTTTT. It is translated as CASSSPRGGLAGDTGELFF.

There are many counts of this clonotype. This chain joins TRBV3-1 and TRBJ2-2, with 8 bases lining up with TRBD1. Germline V gene data show CDR1 as LGHDT and CDR2 as YNNKEL (reference sequence). Trimming cost V 4 bases and J 6 bases; bases outside gene matches: 7. The CDR3 covers 15 residues. The CDR3, as DNA: TGTGCCAGCAGCCGAGTCCAGGGGGCGGCCGGGGAGCTGTTTTTT. It encodes CASSRVQGAAGELFF.